The clone carrying this T cell receptor (beta chain) appeared once. The antigen remains unidentified. Repertoires were generated with immunoSEQ multiplex PCR, while TCRdb's copy carries only in-frame clones and drops some. There are 55,000 to 70,000 clones in the sample; 94% occur only once, and nearly 6% lies in the top ten. Half of the eight donors gave about 0.45-1 mL blood during surgery. No fixed cell number was used; all available blood leukocytes supplied DNA. The record originates from a study of human thymus T cells. Overall study results and limits: Usage of V and J genes appeared biased in thymic and blood repertoires.

V dropped 0 bases and J dropped 5 bases, with 5 bases sitting between them. The CDR3 contains 13 residues. The germline V gene has CDR1 SGHRS and CDR2 YFSETQ. The sequence was obtained from a boy under three years old with a congenital heart defect but otherwise immunologically healthy. This chain uses TRBV5-1 with TRBJ1-4, with D tentatively TRBD1 (5 bases). The specimen was blood. CDR3 DNA sequence: TGCGCCAGCAGCTTGGGGGGGAATGAAAAACTGTTTTTT. Its protein is CASSLGGNEKLFF.